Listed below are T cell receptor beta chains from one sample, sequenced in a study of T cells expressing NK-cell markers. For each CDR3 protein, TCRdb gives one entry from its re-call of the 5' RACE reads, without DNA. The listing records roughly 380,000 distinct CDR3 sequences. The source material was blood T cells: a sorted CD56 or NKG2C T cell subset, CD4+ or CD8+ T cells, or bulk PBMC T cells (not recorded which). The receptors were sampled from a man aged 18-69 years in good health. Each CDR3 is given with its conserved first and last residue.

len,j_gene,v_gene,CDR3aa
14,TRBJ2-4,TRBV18,CASSDSVAKNIQYF
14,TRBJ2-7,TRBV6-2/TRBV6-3,CASSPGGASYEQYF
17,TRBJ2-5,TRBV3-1,CASSRTFGGGPQETQYF
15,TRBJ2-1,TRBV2,CASRGDRETYNEQFF
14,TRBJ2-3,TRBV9,CASSVVAPSHTQYF
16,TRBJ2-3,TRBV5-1,CASSPILAGVQDTQYF
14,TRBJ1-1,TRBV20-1,CSARQTVSGGSAFF
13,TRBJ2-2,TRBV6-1,CASSAYLAGELFF
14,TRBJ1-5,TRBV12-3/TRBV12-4,CASSLGSLNQPQHF
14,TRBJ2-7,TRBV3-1,CASSQTQGISEQYF
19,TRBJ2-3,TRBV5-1,CASSVAGLAGGRGTDTQYF
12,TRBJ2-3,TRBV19,CASSTNRDTQYF
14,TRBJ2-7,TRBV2,CASIRDRVTYEQYF
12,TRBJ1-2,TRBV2,CASSVRDIGYTF
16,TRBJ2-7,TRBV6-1,CASSPGLAGVVYEQYF
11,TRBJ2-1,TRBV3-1,CASRDRVVQFF
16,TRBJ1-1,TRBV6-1,CASTVFPQGANTEAFF
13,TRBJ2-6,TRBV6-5,CASSLTSGVVLTF